Listed below are T cell receptor beta chains from one sample, sequenced in a study of siplizumab effects on memory and regulatory T cells. The repertoire was sequenced with immunoSEQ multiplex PCR; TCRdb's copy has only in-frame clones and lacks some. The data contain more than 45,000 clones, less than 98% of them seen just once; the ten biggest clones take up 0.55% to 0.65%. The sequenced sample was naive CD4+ T cells sorted from blood. Every receptor here comes from a human donor in good health. Each CDR3 is given with its conserved first and last residue. A D gene is named only where the DNA matches it firmly. Not every row has a clone size; where given, it reads once, few, many or a size class.

CDR3nt | CDR3aa | v_gene | abundance | j_gene | d_gene
TGTGCCAGCAGCTTCCGGACTAGCGGCCTAGATACGCAGTATTTT | CASSFRTSGLDTQYF | TRBV7-2 | . | TRBJ2-3 | TRBD2
TGTGCCAGCAGCTTACAGCGGGCGGCTGAAGCTTTCTTT | CASSLQRAAEAFF | TRBV7-9 | . | TRBJ1-1 | .
TGTGCCAGCAGTTACAGGGGCCGCAATCAGCCCCAGCATTTT | CASSYRGRNQPQHF | TRBV6-5 | . | TRBJ1-5 | .
TGTGCCAGCTCACCAAGGGACAGGGGCCAAAACTATGGCTACACCTTC | CASSPRDRGQNYGYTF | TRBV18 | . | TRBJ1-2 | TRBD1
TGTGCCAGCTCACCACCACAGCCTAACTATGGCTACACCTTC | CASSPPQPNYGYTF | TRBV18 | . | TRBJ1-2 | .
TGTGCCAGCAGTTACTTATCTTGGCGGGAGGGTGGAAACAATGAGCAGTTCTTC | CASSYLSWREGGNNEQFF | TRBV11-3 | once | TRBJ2-1 | TRBD2
TGTGCCAGCAGAAGGGGGCATGGGGCCAACGTCCTGACTTTC | CASRRGHGANVLTF | TRBV21-1 | . | TRBJ2-6 | .
TGTGCCAGCAGTTTATCCGACAGGGGGTACGAGCAGTACTTC | CASSLSDRGYEQYF | TRBV27 | once | TRBJ2-7 | TRBD1
TGCGCCAGCAGCTCGGGGGGCGCGTTTCGAGAGACCCAGTACTTC | CASSSGGAFRETQYF | TRBV5-1 | . | TRBJ2-5 | .
TGCGCCAGCAGCAGAAGGGTATCCGGTGAAAAACTGTTTTTT | CASSRRVSGEKLFF | TRBV5-1 | . | TRBJ1-4 | .
TGTGCCAGCACTCTTAGAATCGGGGGGCTCGATGGCTACACCTTC | CASTLRIGGLDGYTF | TRBV7-2 | . | TRBJ1-2 | .
TGTGCCAGCAGCTTAGAAAGGGGCAGTATGGGATATTTT | CASSLERGSMGYF | TRBV7-2 | . | TRBJ1-3 | .
TGCGCCAGCAGCCAGTTTGCAACTAATGAAAAACTGTTTTTT | CASSQFATNEKLFF | TRBV5-1 | . | TRBJ1-4 | .